This T cell receptor (beta chain) was sequenced for a study of T-cell reconstitution after alpha-beta-depleted transplantation in children. With regard to this clonotype: Its antigen remains unknown.

For TCRbeta, the library was prepared with unique molecular identifiers. In TCRdb, the PCR reads were re-called with MiXCR into one record per CDR3 protein. The sample yields over 450,000 distinct CDR3 sequences, about 10% seen once. Study-level points and caveats: The origin of high day-60 TCRbeta diversity in some patients lay in surviving recipient T cells and thymic progenitors. The authors attributed T-cell counts and diversity one year after transplant mostly to newly produced T cells.

Germline lookup yields CDR1 SGDLS and CDR2 YYNGEE. With 2 bases removed from V and 4 bases from J, the gap between germline ends came to 14 bases. The CDR3 is made up of 15 amino acids. The material was PBMCs, obtained before TCRalphabeta/CD19-depleted stem cell transplant. The V and J genes are TRBV9 and TRBJ2-3, with a weak D call TRBD1 (6 bases). The receptor was isolated from a child aged 2 to 15 with inherited bone marrow failure, due to receive a stem cell transplant. The CDR3 region has the DNA TGTGCCAGCAGCGTGGCAGGGGCGGCCGCAGATACGCAGTATTTT. Protein: CASSVAGAAADTQYF.